This passage covers 31 T cell receptor beta chains from one sample sequenced in a study of Tregs in tolerant kidney transplant recipients. Clones were read by immunoSEQ multiplex PCR, and TCRdb kept only the in-frame ones, dropping some. The sample has some 55,000 clones, approximately 85% seen once. The source material was Tregs from blood, sampled before the transplant. Every receptor here comes from a human donor who received a combined kidney and bone marrow transplant.

The V gene is TRBV28, the J gene TRBJ2-1; no clear D. V was pared by 5 bases and J by 2 bases, with 7 bases between. This CDR3 is built from 13 residues. From germline, CDR1 is MDHEN and CDR2 SYDVKM. CDR3 sequence (DNA): TGTGCCAGCAGTCCCCGGACCTACAATGAGCAGTTCTTC. This encodes CASSPRTYNEQFF.

The chain recombines TRBV5-1 with TRBJ2-1; TRBD2 aligns across 7 bases. The length of the CDR3 is 13 residues. V gave up 4 bases and J gave up 5 bases; unmatched junction bases: 3. Germline CDR1 reads SGHRS; CDR2 reads YFSETQ. Here the CDR3 reads CASSGLADNEQFF. The CDR3 region has the DNA TGCGCCAGCAGCGGGCTAGCGGACAATGAGCAGTTCTTC.

The J gene is TRBJ2-3, the V gene TRBV7-2; TRBD2 matches 9 bases. The CDR3 consists of 15 residues. CDR1 and CDR2 from the germline V gene are SGHTA and FQGNSA. V was pared by 5 bases and J by 0 bases, with 3 bases of the junction left unmatched. DNA for the CDR3: TGTGCCAGCAGCCCTAGCGGGGCTAGCACAGATACGCAGTATTTT. Encoded protein: CASSPSGASTDTQYF.

This chain uses TRBV19 with TRBJ2-5, with D tentatively TRBD1 (5 bases). The closer fit of TRBJ2-7 to the DNA end suggests the J call may be wrong. This CDR3 spans 15 amino acids. CDR1 is LNHDA and CDR2 is SQIVND in the germline V gene (reference sequence). The CDR3 protein is CASSIVRAGKHEQYF. The CDR3 nucleotides read TGTGCCAGTAGTATTGTTCGGGCAGGGAAGCACGAGCAGTACTTC.

The chain combines TRBV5-6 with TRBJ1-6, with no clear D. In germline, CDR1 is SGHDT, CDR2 YYEEEE. V gave up 4 bases and J gave up 7 bases, with 12 bases separating them. The CDR3 consists of 14 residues. The CDR3 DNA reads TGTGCCAGCAGCCTCCATCCCGGCAATTCACCCCTCCACTTT. It encodes CASSLHPGNSPLHF.

The chain joins TRBV15 to TRBJ2-1; TRBD1 aligns across 12 bases. CDR1 is LNHNV, CDR2 YYDKDF, per germline (reference sequence). The CDR3 is made up of 14 amino acids. With V trimmed by 0 bases and J by 10 bases, 1 base remained unmatched. The CDR3 sequence: CATSRDGTGGEQFF. In DNA, the CDR3 is TGTGCCACCAGCAGAGATGGGACAGGGGGCGAGCAGTTCTTC. The full variable domain, with the rest looked up from reference TRBV15 and TRBJ2-1, is DAMVIQNPRYQVTQFGKPVTLSCSQTLNHNVMYWYQQKSSQAPKLLFHYYDKDFNNEADTPDNFQSRRPNTSFCFLDIRSPGLGDTAMYLCATSRDGTGGEQFFGPGTRLTVL.

The chain is built from TRBV20-1 and TRBJ2-1, with TRBD2 identical over 9 bases. The CDR3 is made up of 11 amino acids. The ends lost 3 bases at V and 13 bases at J; junction bases unmatched: 4. Germline V CDR1 and CDR2: DFQATT, SNEGSKA (reference sequence). CDR3 DNA sequence: TGCAGTGCTAGGCGACTAGCGGCACAGTTCTTC. The encoded protein is CSARRLAAQFF.

The chain has TRBV5-1 and TRBJ2-7; TRBD1 aligns across 8 bases. Germline lookup yields CDR1 SGHRS and CDR2 YFSETQ. This CDR3 region has 13 residues. J lost 5 bases, V lost 3 bases, and 4 bases had no gene match. The CDR3 sequence is CASSWTGSHEQYF. CDR3 sequence (DNA): TGCGCCAGCAGCTGGACAGGGTCCCACGAGCAGTACTTC.

The rearrangement uses TRBV28 and TRBJ2-7; 10 bases align to TRBD1. The CDR3 has 15 residues. J gave up 4 bases and V 7 bases, and 10 bases lay outside the gene matches. Germline assignment: CDR1 MDHEN and CDR2 SYDVKM. The CDR3 region is CASISGTGVAYEQYF. The CDR3 bases are TGTGCCAGCATCTCCGGGACAGGGGTTGCATACGAGCAGTACTTC. Using reference TRBV28 and TRBJ2-7 for the parts outside the CDR3, the full variable domain is DVKVTQSSRYLVKRTGEKVFLECVQDMDHENMFWYRQDPGLGLRLIYFSYDVKMKEKGDIPEGYSVSREKKERFSLILESASTNQTSMYLCASISGTGVAYEQYFGPGTRLTVT.

V and J are TRBV5-6 and TRBJ1-1; no firm D call. CDR1 is SGHDT, CDR2 YYEEEE, per germline. The CDR3 contains 16 residues. Trimming removed 0 bases from V and 0 bases from J, with 12 bases in between. CDR3 region: CASSLGPLEMNTEAFF. DNA for the CDR3: TGTGCCAGCAGCTTGGGACCGTTAGAAATGAACACTGAAGCTTTCTTT.

V and J are TRBV7-6 and TRBJ1-2; maybe TRBD1 (6 bases). CDR3 length: 13 residues. Germline CDR1 SGHVS, CDR2 FNYEAQ. V was pared by 6 bases and J by 7 bases, with 15 bases between. The CDR3 region has the DNA TGTGCCAGCAGACATAGACAGGCGCTTGGCTACACCTTC. This encodes CASRHRQALGYTF.

This clone was seen more than once but under ten times. The chain links TRBV28 to TRBJ2-5; tentatively, D is TRBD2 (6 bases). Germline CDR1 reads MDHEN; CDR2 reads SYDVKM. This CDR3 contains 16 residues. Between the trimmed V and J ends, which lost 5 bases and 5 bases, there was a span of 21 bases. The CDR3 loop is CASSAQGTGVRETQYF. The CDR3 DNA follows: TGTGCCAGCAGTGCCCAGGGTACGGGAGTCCGGGAGACCCAGTACTTC.

The table lists this clone with a few counts. The V and J genes are TRBV6-1 and TRBJ1-3; no clear D. V was clipped by 1 base and J by 12 bases, with 13 bases between them. CDR3 size: 13 residues. Germline CDR1 and CDR2: MNHNS and SASEGT. CDR3 in amino acids: CASSEEAGLGIYF. As DNA, the CDR3 is TGTGCCAGCAGTGAAGAAGCCGGGTTGGGCATATATTTT.

The chain links TRBV4-3 to TRBJ1-4, with 7 positions matching TRBD1. V lost 2 bases and J lost 8; bases outside the gene matches: 8. The CDR3 is made up of 15 amino acids. CDR1 is LGHNA, CDR2 YSLEER, per germline. The CDR3 nucleotides read TGCGCCAGCAGCCAATTTTCAGGGGGTGGGGAAAAACTGTTTTTT. Translating gives CASSQFSGGGEKLFF.

This clone has a single count. The V gene is TRBV10-3, the J gene TRBJ1-5; 7 bases align to TRBD1. Germline-derived CDR1 and CDR2 are ENHRY and SYGVKD. The V gene end was trimmed by 6 bases and the J gene end by 7 bases; junction bases not matched to a gene: 9. The CDR3 runs to 14 residues. CDR3 region: CAIRDRQGRQPQHF. DNA of the CDR3: TGTGCCATCAGAGACAGACAGGGAAGGCAGCCCCAGCATTTT.

The chain recombines TRBV18 with TRBJ1-1; 9 nucleotides match TRBD1. Trimming took 3 bases from V and 7 from J; bases not matched to a gene: 6. Germline V lookup: CDR1 KGHSH, CDR2 LQKENI. The CDR3 covers 14 residues. The CDR3 region has the DNA TGTGCCAGCTCACCTGCGCGGACAGGGGTTGAAGCTTTCTTT. Its translation is CASSPARTGVEAFF.

The chain carries TRBV18 and TRBJ1-2, with a tentative D call TRBD1 (5 bases). Germline CDR1 and CDR2: KGHSH and LQKENI. V was pared by 3 bases and J by 4 bases, with 9 bases between. The CDR3 runs 13 residues. The CDR3 nucleotides read TGTGCCAGCTCACCCAGGGACGTCTATGGCTACACCTTC. Protein sequence: CASSPRDVYGYTF.

This chain uses TRBV25-1 with TRBJ1-1; a possible D gene is TRBD1 (6 bases). CDR3 length: 14 residues. Germline loops: CDR1 MGHDK, CDR2 SYGVNS. V lost 10 bases, J lost 5 bases, and 20 bases lay in between. The CDR3 sequence: CAMTTGTRTTEAFF. The CDR3 DNA reads as TGTGCCATGACGACAGGCACCAGAACAACTGAAGCTTTCTTT. The full variable domain, rest sourced from reference TRBV25-1 and TRBJ1-1, is EADIYQTPRYLVIGTGKKITLECSQTMGHDKMYWYQQDPGMELHLIHYSYGVNSTEKGDLSSESTVSRIRTEHFPLTLESARPSHTSQYLCAMTTGTRTTEAFFGQGTRLTVV.

The genes are TRBV9 and TRBJ2-3; no reliable D call. The germline V and J ends were trimmed by 0 bases and 10 bases, with 12 bases remaining between them. Germline CDR1 and CDR2: SGDLS and YYNGEE. The CDR3 loop spans 13 amino acids. The CDR3: CASSVGGPGAQYF. DNA for the CDR3: TGTGCCAGCAGCGTAGGGGGTCCAGGAGCGCAGTATTTT.

The J gene is TRBJ1-2, the V gene TRBV5-1; D is unclear. The CDR3 totals 14 residues. Trimming stripped 0 bases from V and 4 bases from J, with 10 bases between. The germline V gene has CDR1 SGHRS and CDR2 YFSETQ. CDR3 nucleotide sequence: TGCGCCAGCAGCTTGGCCGGGGATCCCTATGGCTACACCTTC. This gives the protein CASSLAGDPYGYTF.

This clone was counted only a few times. The chain combines TRBV15 with TRBJ1-6; 7 bases are shared with TRBD1. Germline V gene sequence: CDR1 LNHNV, CDR2 YYDKDF (reference sequence). The length of the CDR3 is 16 residues. V lost 1 base to trimming and J lost 0 bases; unmatched junction nucleotides: 0. The CDR3 bases are TGTGCCACCAGCAGAGCAGGGGGCTCCTATAATTCACCCCTCCACTTT. This sequence encodes CATSRAGGSYNSPLHF.

This chain links TRBV7-9 with TRBJ1-2, with TRBD1 matching over 7 bases. CDR3 length: 15 amino acids. Germline CDR1 reads SEHNR; CDR2 reads FQNEAQ (reference sequence). The V and J ends lost 4 bases and 4 bases, in that order; junction bases with no gene match: 9. Here the CDR3 DNA reads TGTGCCAGCAGCTCGAACCGGGACAGTCTCTATGGCTACACCTTC. This gives the protein CASSSNRDSLYGYTF.

The CDR3 spells CASSANPTNEKLFF. The CDR3 coding sequence is TGCGCCAGCTCGGCCAACCCAACTAATGAAAAACTGTTTTTT. The chain links TRBV5-1 to TRBJ1-4; D unclear. V was pared by 7 bases and J by 0 bases, with 10 bases between. The germline V gene encodes CDR1 SGHRS and CDR2 YFSETQ. This CDR3 region has 14 residues.

The gene calls are TRBV7-2 and TRBJ2-2, with TRBD2 matching 10 bases. V lost 0 bases to trimming and J lost 5 bases; unmatched junction nucleotides: 0. Germline V gene lookup returns CDR1 SGHTA and CDR2 FQGNSA. This CDR3 comprises 15 residues. CDR3 loop: CASSLASGGTGELFF. The CDR3 DNA follows: TGTGCCAGCAGCTTAGCTAGCGGGGGGACCGGGGAGCTGTTTTTT.

V usage is TRBV28 and J usage is TRBJ1-5; possibly TRBD1 for D (5 bases). The V gene's germline CDR1 is MDHEN and CDR2 SYDVKM. Trimming took 7 bases from V and 7 from J, leaving 20 bases between them. CDR3 length equals 15 residues. The CDR3 sequence is CASNFVGVRWQPQHF. CDR3 nucleotide sequence: TGTGCCAGCAACTTCGTGGGGGTAAGGTGGCAGCCCCAGCATTTT.

The chain is built from TRBV7-7 and TRBJ2-5; D possibly corresponds to TRBD1 (5 bases). CDR1 and CDR2 from the germline V gene are SSHAT and FNYEAQ (reference sequence). The V and J ends lost 4 bases and 7 bases respectively, with 10 bases between them. The CDR3 totals 12 residues. DNA of the CDR3: TGTGCCAGCAGCTCCAGGGAAGGGACCCAGTACTTC. It is translated as CASSSREGTQYF.

The CDR3, as DNA: TGTGCCAGCAGCTTAGTCAGCGGGCCCGGCGGAACCGGGGAGCTGTTTTTT. Encoded protein: CASSLVSGPGGTGELFF. The chain recombines TRBV7-8 with TRBJ2-2, with D perhaps TRBD2 (6 bases). Trimming took off 1 base at V and 5 bases at J, with 17 bases between the two ends. Germline CDR1 SGHVS, CDR2 FQNEAQ. The length of the CDR3 is 17 residues.

The chain carries TRBV19 and TRBJ1-2, with D possibly TRBD1 on 5 matching bases. V lost 6 bases, J lost 3 bases, and 11 bases lay in between. The CDR3 contains 13 residues. Germline values: CDR1 LNHDA, CDR2 SQIVND (reference sequence). DNA for the CDR3: TGTGCCAGTAGCAAGGGACTCGACTATGGCTACACCTTC. Amino acids: CASSKGLDYGYTF.

The genes are TRBV29-1 and TRBJ2-1; perhaps TRBD2 as D (5 bases). The CDR3 consists of 11 residues. CDR1 SQVTM and CDR2 ANQGSEA come from the germline V gene. Trimming stripped 4 bases from V and 8 bases from J, with 9 bases between. Here the CDR3 reads CSVGPSYEQFF. In DNA form, the CDR3 reads TGCAGCGTTGGTCCTAGCTATGAGCAGTTCTTC.

V usage is TRBV5-1 and J usage is TRBJ2-3; TRBD2 matches 8 bases. CDR3 size: 15 residues. V was pared by 3 bases and J by 3 bases, with 6 bases of the junction left unmatched. Germline-derived CDR1 and CDR2 are SGHRS and YFSETQ. CDR3 amino acids: CASSWASGGTDTQYF. CDR3 DNA: TGCGCCAGCAGCTGGGCCAGCGGGGGTACAGATACGCAGTATTTT.

The chain carries TRBV6-6 and TRBJ1-4; the D is unclear. In germline, CDR1 is MNHNY, CDR2 SVGAGI (reference sequence). This CDR3 spans 15 amino acids. The V end was cut by 6 bases, the J end by 5 bases, with 16 bases between. The CDR3: CASSFPGAGNEKLFF. Written as DNA, the CDR3 is TGTGCCAGCAGCTTCCCCGGCGCGGGGAATGAAAAACTGTTTTTT.